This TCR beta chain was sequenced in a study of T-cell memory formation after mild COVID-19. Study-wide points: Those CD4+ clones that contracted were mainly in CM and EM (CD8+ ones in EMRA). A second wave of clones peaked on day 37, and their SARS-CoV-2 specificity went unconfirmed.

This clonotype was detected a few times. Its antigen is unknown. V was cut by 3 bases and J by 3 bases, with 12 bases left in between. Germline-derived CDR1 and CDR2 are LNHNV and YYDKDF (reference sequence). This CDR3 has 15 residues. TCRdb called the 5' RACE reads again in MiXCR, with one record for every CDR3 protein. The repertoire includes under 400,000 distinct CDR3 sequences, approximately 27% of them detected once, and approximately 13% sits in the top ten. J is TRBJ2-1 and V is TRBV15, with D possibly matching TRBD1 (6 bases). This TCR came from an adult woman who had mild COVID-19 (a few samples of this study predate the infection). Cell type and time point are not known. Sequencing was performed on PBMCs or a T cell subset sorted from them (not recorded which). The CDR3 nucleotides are TGTGCCACCAGCAGGGACTGGGGGCTCTACAATGAGCAGTTCTTC. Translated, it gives CATSRDWGLYNEQFF.